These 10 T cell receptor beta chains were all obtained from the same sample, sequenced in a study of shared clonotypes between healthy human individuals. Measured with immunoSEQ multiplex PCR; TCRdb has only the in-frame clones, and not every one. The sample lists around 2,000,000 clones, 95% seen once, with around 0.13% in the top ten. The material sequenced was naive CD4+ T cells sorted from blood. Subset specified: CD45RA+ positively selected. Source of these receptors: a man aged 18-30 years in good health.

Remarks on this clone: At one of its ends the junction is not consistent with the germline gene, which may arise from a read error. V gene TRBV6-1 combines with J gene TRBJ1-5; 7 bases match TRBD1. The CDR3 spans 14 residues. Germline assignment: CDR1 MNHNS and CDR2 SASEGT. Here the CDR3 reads CATSRGTANQPQHF. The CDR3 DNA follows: TGTGCCACCAGTCGGGGGACAGCTAATCAGCCCCAGCATTTT.

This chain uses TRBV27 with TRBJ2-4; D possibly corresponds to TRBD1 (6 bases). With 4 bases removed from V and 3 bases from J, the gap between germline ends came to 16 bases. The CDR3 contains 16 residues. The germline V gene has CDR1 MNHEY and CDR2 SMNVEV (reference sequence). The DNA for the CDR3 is TGTGCCAGCAGTTCCGAGCTACAGGGTTACAAAAACATTCAGTACTTC. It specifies CASSSELQGYKNIQYF.

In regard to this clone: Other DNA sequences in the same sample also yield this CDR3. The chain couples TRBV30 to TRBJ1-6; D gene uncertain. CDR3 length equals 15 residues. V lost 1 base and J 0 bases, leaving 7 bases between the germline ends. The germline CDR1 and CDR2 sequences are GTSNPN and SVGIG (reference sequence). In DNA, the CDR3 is TGTGCCTGGAGTGGCCTAAGCTCCTATAATTCACCCCTCCACTTT. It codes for CAWSGLSSYNSPLHF.

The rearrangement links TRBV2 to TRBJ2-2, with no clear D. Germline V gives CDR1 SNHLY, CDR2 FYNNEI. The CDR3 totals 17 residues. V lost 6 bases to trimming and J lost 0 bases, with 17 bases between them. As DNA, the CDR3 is TGTGCCAGCAGCGATTCTCGGACGTCGGCGAACACCGGGGAGCTGTTTTTT. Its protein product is CASSDSRTSANTGELFF.

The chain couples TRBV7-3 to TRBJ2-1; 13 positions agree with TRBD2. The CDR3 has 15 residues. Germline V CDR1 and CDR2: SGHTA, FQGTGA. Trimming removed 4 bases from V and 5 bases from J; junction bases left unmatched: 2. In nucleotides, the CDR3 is TGTGCCAGCAGCTCGGGACTAGCGGGGAACAATGAGCAGTTCTTC. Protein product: CASSSGLAGNNEQFF.

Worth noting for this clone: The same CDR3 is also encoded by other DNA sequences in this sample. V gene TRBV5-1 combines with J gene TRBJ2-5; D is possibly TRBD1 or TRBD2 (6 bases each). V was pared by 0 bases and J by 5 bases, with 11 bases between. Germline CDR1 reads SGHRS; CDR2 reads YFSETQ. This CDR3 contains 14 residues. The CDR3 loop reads CASSLGQAGETQYF. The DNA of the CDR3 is TGCGCCAGCAGCTTGGGACAGGCGGGGGAGACCCAGTACTTC. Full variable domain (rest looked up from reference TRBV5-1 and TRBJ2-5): KAGVTQTPRYLIKTRGQQVTLSCSPISGHRSVSWYQQTPGQGLQFLFEYFSETQRNKGNFPGRFSGRQFSNSRSEMNVSTLELGDSALYLCASSLGQAGETQYFGPGTRLLVL.

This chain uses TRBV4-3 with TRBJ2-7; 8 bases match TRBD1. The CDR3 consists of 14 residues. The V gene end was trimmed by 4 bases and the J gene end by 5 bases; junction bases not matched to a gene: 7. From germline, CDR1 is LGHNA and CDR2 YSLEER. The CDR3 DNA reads TGCGCCAGCAGCCGCACGACAGGGGTGGACGAGCAGTACTTC. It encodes CASSRTTGVDEQYF.

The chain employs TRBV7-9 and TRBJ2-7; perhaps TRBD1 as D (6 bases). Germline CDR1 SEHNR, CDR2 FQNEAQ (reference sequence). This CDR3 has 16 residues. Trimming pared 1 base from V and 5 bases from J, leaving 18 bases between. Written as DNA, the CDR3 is TGTGCCAGCAGCTTAGGGTCCGGGACATTAATCCACGAGCAGTACTTC. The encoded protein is CASSLGSGTLIHEQYF.

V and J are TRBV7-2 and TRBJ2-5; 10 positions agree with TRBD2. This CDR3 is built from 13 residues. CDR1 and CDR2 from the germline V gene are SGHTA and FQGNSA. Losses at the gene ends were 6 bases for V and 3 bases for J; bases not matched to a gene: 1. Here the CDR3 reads CASSSGRKETQYF. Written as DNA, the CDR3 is TGTGCCAGCAGTAGCGGGAGGAAAGAGACCCAGTACTTC.

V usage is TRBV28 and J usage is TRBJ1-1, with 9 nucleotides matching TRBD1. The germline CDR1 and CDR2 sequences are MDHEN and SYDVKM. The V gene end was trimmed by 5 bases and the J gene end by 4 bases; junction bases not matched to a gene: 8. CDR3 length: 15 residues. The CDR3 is CASSPRTGETTEAFF. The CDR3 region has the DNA TGTGCCAGCAGTCCAAGGACAGGGGAGACCACTGAAGCTTTCTTT.